This T cell receptor (beta chain) stems from a study of metastatic and nonmetastatic thyroid tumors. Overall study: Peripheral blood and tumor or nodule samples from malignant and benign thyroid patients were compared.

All patients reached thyroid surgery having received no treatment beforehand. There are a few counts of this clone. With 5 bases removed from V and 4 bases from J, the gap between germline ends came to 17 bases. The CDR3 is 15 amino acids. Per germline, CDR1 MNHEY and CDR2 SMNVEV (reference sequence). Authors' data handling: Construction of a distant-metastasis classifier for papillary thyroid cancer relied on CDR3 differences across clinicopathological groups. TCRdb re-analyzed the PCR reads through MiXCR. For this entry, the V and J calls and clone size follow TCRdb and not the study's own pipeline. The data show 35,000 to 45,000 clones, with around 20% seen just once and roughly 16% held by the top ten.

Sample: blood. The TCR was taken from a female donor with papillary thyroid cancer or a benign thyroid nodule (not recorded which). Some clones in this sample may be carry-over from other donors' samples. The rearrangement joins TRBV27 to TRBJ2-5, with D unresolved. CDR3: CASSIAPGPTETQYF. As DNA, the CDR3 is TGTGCCAGCAGTATAGCCCCTGGCCCGACAGAGACCCAGTACTTC.